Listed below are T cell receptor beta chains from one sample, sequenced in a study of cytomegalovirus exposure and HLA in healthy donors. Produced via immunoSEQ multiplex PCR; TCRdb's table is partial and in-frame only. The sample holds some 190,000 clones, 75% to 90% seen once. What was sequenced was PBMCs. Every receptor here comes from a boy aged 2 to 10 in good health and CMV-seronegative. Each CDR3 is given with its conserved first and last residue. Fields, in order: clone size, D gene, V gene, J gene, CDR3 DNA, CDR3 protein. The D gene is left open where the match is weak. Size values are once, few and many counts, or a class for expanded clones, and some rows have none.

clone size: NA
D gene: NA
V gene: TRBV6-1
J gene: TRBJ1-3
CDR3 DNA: TGTGCCAGCAGTGAAGATCTGACACCCAATAAAAGAAACACCATATATTTT
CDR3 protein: CASSEDLTPNKRNTIYF

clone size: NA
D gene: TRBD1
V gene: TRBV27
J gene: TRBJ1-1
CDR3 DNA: TGTGCCAGCAGCGTACAGGGGCGCCCCATCAACACTGAAGCTTTCTTT
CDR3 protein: CASSVQGRPINTEAFF

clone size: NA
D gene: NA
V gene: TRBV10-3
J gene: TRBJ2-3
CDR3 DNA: TGTGCCATCAGTGCATCACAAATAGATACGCAGTATTTT
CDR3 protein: CAISASQIDTQYF

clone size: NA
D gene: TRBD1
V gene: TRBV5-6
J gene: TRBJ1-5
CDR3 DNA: TGTGCCAGCAGCTTGGCAAAGGGGGCTGGGAATCAGCCCCAGCATTTT
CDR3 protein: CASSLAKGAGNQPQHF

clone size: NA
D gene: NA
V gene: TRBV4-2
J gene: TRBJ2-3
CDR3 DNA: TGTGCCAGCAGCCAAGAACGGACAGTAACAGATACGCAGTATTTT
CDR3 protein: CASSQERTVTDTQYF

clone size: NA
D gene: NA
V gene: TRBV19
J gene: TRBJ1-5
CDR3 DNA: TGTGCCAGTAGTATCATAGAAGGGCAGGGGATCTTCATGAATTTT
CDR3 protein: CASSIIEGQGIFMNF

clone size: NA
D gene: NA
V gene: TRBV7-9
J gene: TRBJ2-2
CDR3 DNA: TGTGCCAGCAGCTTAGCGGGAGGTGCCGGGGAGCTGTTTTTT
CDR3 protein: CASSLAGGAGELFF

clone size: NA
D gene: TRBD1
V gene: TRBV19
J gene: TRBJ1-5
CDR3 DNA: TGTGCCAGTAGTATCACAGGGGAGAATCAGCCCCAGCATTTT
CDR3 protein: CASSITGENQPQHF

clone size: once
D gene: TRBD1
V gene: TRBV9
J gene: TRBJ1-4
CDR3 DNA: TGTGCCAGCAGCGGACCCGGGACAGGGAATGAAAAACTGTTTTTT
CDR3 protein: CASSGPGTGNEKLFF

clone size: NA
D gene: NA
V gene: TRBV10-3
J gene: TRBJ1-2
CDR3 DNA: TGTGCCATCAGCGAACTAAACGGACTCCTCGGTTATGGCTACACCTTC
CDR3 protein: CAISELNGLLGYGYTF

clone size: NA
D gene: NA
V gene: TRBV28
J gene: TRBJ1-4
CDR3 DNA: TGTGCCAGCAGAACAGTCAACGACGTTGCAACTAATGAAAAACTGTTTTTT
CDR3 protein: CASRTVNDVATNEKLFF

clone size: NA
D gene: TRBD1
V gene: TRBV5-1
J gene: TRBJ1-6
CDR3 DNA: TGCGCCAGCAGCCTAGGGGACAGCGATTCACCCCTCCACTTT
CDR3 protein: CASSLGDSDSPLHF

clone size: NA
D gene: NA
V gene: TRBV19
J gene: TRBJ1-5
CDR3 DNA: TGTGCCGCAAAGGGGGGGATGGGTAATCAGCCCCAGCATTTT
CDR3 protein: CAAKGGMGNQPQHF

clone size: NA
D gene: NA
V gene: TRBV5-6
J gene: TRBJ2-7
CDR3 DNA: TGTGCCAGCAGCTTGTTCGGGTACGCGGCAGGGCGATCCTACGAGCAGTACTTC
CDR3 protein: CASSLFGYAAGRSYEQYF

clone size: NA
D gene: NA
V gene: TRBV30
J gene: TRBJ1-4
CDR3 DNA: TGTGCCTGGAGCGGAAAACAACCTAAAGCGGCTAATGAAAAACTGTTTTTT
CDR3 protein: CAWSGKQPKAANEKLFF

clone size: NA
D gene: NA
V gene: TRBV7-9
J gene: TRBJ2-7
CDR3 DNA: TGTGCCAGCAGCTTATCGGAGGGCGGCGAGCAGTACTTC
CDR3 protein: CASSLSEGGEQYF

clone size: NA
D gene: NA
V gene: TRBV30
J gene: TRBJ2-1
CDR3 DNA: TGTGCCTGGAGTGTATCCTTTAGCGATGAGCAGTTCTTC
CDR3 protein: CAWSVSFSDEQFF

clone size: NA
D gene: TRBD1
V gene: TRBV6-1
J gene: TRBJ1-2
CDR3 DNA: TGTGCCAGCAGTGGGGGACAGCTCAGGGCCACCTTC
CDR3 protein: CASSGGQLRATF

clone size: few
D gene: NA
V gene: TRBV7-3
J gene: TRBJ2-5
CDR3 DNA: TGTGCCAGCAGCCCAACAGGCGCCCGAGAGACCCAGTACTTC
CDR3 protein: CASSPTGARETQYF

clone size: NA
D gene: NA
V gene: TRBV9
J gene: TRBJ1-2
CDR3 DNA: TGTGCCAGCAGCGTAGGACAGGTGGACTATGGCTACACCTTC
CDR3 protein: CASSVGQVDYGYTF

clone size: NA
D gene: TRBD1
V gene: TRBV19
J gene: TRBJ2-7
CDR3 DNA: TGTGCCAGTAGTATAGCAGGGGGTAACGAGCAGTACTTC
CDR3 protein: CASSIAGGNEQYF

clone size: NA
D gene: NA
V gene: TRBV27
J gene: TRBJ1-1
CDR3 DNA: TGTGCCAGCAGTTTATCCTTGACAAGTGAAGCTTTCTTT
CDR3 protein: CASSLSLTSEAFF

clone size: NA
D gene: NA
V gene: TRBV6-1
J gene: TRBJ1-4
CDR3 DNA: TGTGCCAGCAGTGAAACGGGGTGGGAGGAAAAACTGTTTTTT
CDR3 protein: CASSETGWEEKLFF

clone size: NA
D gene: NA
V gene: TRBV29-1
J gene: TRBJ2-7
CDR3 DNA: TGCAGCTCCCCCCCCGTAGCGAGGAACATTTACGAGCAGTACTTC
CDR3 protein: CSSPPVARNIYEQYF

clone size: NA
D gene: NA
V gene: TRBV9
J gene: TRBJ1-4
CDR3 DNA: TGTGCCAGCAGCCGAAGCGGAGGGTCAAATAATGAAAAACTGTTTTTT
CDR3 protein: CASSRSGGSNNEKLFF

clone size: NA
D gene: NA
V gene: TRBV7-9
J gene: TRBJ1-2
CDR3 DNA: TGTGCCAGCAGCTTAGACAATTATGGCTACACCTTC
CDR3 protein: CASSLDNYGYTF

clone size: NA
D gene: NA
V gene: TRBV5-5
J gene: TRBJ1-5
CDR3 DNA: TGTGCCAGCAGCTTCGATCTGGAGTTTCAGCCCCAGCATTTT
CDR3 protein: CASSFDLEFQPQHF

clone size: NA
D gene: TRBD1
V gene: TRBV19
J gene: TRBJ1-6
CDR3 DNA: TGTGCCAGTAGTATACCACCCCGGGACAGCTATAATTCACCCCTCCACTTT
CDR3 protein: CASSIPPRDSYNSPLHF

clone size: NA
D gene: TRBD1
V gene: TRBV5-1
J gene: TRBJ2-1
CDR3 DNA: TGCGCCAGCAGCACTCGGACAGGCAATGAGCAGTTCTTC
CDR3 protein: CASSTRTGNEQFF

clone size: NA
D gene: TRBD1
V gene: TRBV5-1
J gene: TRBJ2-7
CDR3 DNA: TGCGCCAGCAGCTTGGGCCCGGGACAGGGCTCCTACGAGCAGTACTTC
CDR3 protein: CASSLGPGQGSYEQYF

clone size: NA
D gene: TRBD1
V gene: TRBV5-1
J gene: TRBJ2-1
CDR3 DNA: TGCGCCAGCAGCTCCGGGACAGGGGTCTCCTACAATGAGCAGTTCTTC
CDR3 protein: CASSSGTGVSYNEQFF

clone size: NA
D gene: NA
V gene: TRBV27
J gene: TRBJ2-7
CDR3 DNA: TGTGCCAGCAGTTTTTCCTTACTCTCCGACGAGCAGTACTTC
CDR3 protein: CASSFSLLSDEQYF

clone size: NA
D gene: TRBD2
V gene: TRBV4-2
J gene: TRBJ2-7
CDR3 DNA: TGTGCCAGCAGCCAGGGACTAGCGGGAGCCTACGAGCAGTACTTC
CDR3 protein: CASSQGLAGAYEQYF